The table lists the clone carrying this TCR beta chain with a count of one. The trim removed 4 bases at V and 7 bases at J, leaving 13 bases unmatched. This CDR3 contains 16 residues. Germline lookup yields CDR1 MNHEY and CDR2 SMNVEV (reference sequence). These data belong to a study of control samples from healthy donors and cancer patients. Sequencing used immunoSEQ multiplex PCR; TCRdb keeps in-frame clones, though not all of them. This table has fewer than 500,000 clones, 90% appearing once. Sequenced: PBMCs. The chain is built from TRBV27 and TRBJ1-2; TRBD1 matches at 9 bases. This receptor was identified in a man aged 35 to 55 with head and neck cancer. CDR3 protein: CASSYTGGLFGGGYTF. Written as DNA, the CDR3 is TGTGCCAGCAGTTATACAGGGGGCCTCTTCGGAGGTGGCTACACCTTC.